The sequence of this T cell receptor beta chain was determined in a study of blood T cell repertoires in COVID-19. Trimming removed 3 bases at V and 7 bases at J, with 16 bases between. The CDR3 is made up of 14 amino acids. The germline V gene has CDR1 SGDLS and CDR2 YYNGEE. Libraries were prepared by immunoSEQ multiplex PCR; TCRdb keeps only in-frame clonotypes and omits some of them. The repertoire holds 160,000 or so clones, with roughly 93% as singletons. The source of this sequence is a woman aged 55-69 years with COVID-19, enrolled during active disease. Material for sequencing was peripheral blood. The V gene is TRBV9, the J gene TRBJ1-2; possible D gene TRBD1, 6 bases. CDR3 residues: CASSADTGLGGYTF. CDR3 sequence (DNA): TGTGCCAGCAGCGCCGATACAGGGCTGGGTGGCTACACCTTC. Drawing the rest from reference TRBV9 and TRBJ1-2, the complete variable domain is DSGVTQTPKHLITATGQRVTLRCSPRSGDLSVYWYQQSLDQGLQFLIQYYNGEERAKGNILERFSAQQFPDLHSELNLSSLELGDSALYFCASSADTGLGGYTFGSGTRLTVV.